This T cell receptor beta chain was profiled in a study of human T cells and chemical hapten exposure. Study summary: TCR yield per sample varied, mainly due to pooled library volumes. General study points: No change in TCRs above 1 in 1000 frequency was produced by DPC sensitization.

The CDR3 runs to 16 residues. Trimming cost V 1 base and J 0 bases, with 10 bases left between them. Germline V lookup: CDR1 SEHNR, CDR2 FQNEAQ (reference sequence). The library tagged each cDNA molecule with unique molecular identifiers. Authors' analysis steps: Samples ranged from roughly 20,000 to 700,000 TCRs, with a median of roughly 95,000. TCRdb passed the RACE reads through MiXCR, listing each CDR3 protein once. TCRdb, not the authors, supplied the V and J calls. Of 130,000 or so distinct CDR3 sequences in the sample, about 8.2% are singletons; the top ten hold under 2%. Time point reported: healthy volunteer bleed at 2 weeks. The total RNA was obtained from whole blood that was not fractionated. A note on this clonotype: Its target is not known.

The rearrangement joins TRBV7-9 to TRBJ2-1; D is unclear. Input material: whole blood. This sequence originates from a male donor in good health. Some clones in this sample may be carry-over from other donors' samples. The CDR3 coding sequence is TGTGCCAGCAGCTTAGGTTCCGCCAGCTCCTACAATGAGCAGTTCTTC. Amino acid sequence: CASSLGSASSYNEQFF.